This T cell receptor beta chain was found in a study of tissue T cells after allogeneic stem cell transplantation. Overall study results and limits: Few T cell clones were shared across patients, but motif clusters showed tissue-specific shared signatures. The patient cohort was small and clinically heterogeneous, with limited sampling depth. TCR repertoires tracked anatomic similarity, regardless of disease or transplant status.

The method was immunoSEQ multiplex PCR; TCRdb's version includes in-frame clones alone and lacks a portion of them. The sample consists of approximately 50,000 clones, over 70% of them appearing once. The CDR3 extends over 12 amino acids. Trimming took 1 base from V and 4 from J, leaving 6 bases between them. Germline assignment: CDR1 NNHNN and CDR2 SYGAGS (reference sequence). In this sample, this clone turned up a few times. The antigen remains undetermined. These gene names are mouse names. The sequence runs out 1 residue before the end of the CDR3; the remainder is reconstructed from the germline J gene.

The receptor was derived from a pool of C57BL/6 mice in good health. What was sequenced was sorted cells pooled from one or two spleens. The chain couples TRBV13-2 to TRBJ2-7; D uncertain. The CDR3 is CASGDSEYEQYF. Incomplete CDR3 DNA: TGTGCCAGCGGTGATTCGGAGTATGAACAGTAC.